One T cell receptor (beta chain) is described in this entry. Antigen specificity is unknown. This sample is part of a study of PD-L1 blockade in urothelial cancer. Looking at the study overall: Male patients with bladder-origin urothelial cancer numbered about 90% of the roughly 29. Analysis of the blood was performed 3 weeks (second dose) and 6 weeks after treatment start. Study observations and caveats: In blood sampled pretreatment, TCR clonality below the median predicted better survival.

Time point specified: peripheral blood 6 weeks after treatment start. Data came from immunoSEQ multiplex PCR; TCRdb stores just in-frame clones and leaves some out. The sample shows tens of thousands of clones, less than 95% of them seen only once. V shed 6 bases, J shed 4 bases, and the junction held 3 bases outside the gene matches. Germline CDR1 and CDR2: MDHEN and SYDVKM. This CDR3 region has 13 residues. This sequence joins TRBV28 and TRBJ1-2; 9 bases fit TRBD1. This sequence originates from a man between 65 and 85 years old with urothelial cancer. The starting material was PBMCs, obtained around atezolizumab (anti-PD-L1) treatment. The chain's CDR3 is CASSTDRGYGYTF. The CDR3 region has the DNA TGTGCCAGCAGCACGGACAGGGGCTATGGCTACACCTTC.